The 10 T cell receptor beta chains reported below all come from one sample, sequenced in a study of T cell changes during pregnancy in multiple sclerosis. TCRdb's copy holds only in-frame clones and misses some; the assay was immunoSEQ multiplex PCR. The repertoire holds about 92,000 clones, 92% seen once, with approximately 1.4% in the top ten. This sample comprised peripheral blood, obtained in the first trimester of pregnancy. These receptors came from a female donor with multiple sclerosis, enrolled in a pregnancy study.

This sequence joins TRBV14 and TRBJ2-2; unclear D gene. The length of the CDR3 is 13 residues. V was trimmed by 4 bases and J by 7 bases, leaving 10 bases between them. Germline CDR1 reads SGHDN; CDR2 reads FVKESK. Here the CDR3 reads CASSRQAYGELFF. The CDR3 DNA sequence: TGTGCCAGCAGCCGGCAGGCTTACGGGGAGCTGTTTTTT.

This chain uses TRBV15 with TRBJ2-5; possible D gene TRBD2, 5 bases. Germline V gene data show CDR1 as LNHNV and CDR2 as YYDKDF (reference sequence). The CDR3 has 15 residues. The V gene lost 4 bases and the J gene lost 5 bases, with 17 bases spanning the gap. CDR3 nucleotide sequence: TGTGCCACCAGCAATGGGTCTAGAGGGTTGGAGACCCAGTACTTC. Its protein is CATSNGSRGLETQYF.

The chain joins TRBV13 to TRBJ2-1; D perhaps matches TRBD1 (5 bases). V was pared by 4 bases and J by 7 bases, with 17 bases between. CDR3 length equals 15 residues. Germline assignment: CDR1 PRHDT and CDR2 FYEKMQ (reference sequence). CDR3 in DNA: TGTGCCAGCAGCTACGCCAGGGATCCCGATAATGAGCAGTTCTTC. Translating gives CASSYARDPDNEQFF.

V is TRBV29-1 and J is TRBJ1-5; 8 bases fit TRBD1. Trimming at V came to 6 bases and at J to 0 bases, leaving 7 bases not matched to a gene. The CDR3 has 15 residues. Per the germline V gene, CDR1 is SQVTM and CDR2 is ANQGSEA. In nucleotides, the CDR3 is TGCAGCGTGTCGACAGGGGACTATAGCAATCAGCCCCAGCATTTT. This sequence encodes CSVSTGDYSNQPQHF. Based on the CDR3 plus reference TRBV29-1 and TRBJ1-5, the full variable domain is SAVISQKPSRDICQRGTSLTIQCQVDSQVTMMFWYRQQPGQSLTLIATANQGSEATYESGFVIDKFPISRPNLTFSTLTVSNMSPEDSSIYLCSVSTGDYSNQPQHFGDGTRLSIL.

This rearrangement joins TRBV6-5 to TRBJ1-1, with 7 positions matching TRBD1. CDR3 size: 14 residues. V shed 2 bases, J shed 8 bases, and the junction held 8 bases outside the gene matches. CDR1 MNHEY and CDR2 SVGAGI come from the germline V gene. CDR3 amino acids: CASSYRGPAGEAFF. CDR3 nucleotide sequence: TGTGCCAGCAGTTACAGGGGGCCCGCGGGGGAAGCTTTCTTT.

The CDR3 here is CASSPGAGVDYEQYF. The CDR3 region has the DNA TGTGCCAGTAGCCCAGGGGCAGGGGTCGACTACGAGCAGTACTTC. V gene TRBV19 combines with J gene TRBJ2-7, with D perhaps TRBD1 (6 bases). The CDR3 sequence is 15 residues long. V was trimmed by 6 bases and J by 3 bases, leaving 18 bases between them. Germline CDR1 is LNHDA and CDR2 is SQIVND (reference sequence).

The CDR3 coding sequence is TGCGCCAGCAGCTTTTTCGAGACAGGGGGTAACGAGCAGTACTTC. It translates to CASSFFETGGNEQYF. V gene TRBV4-1 combines with J gene TRBJ2-7; the match to TRBD1 covers 9 bases. The CDR3 spans 15 residues. CDR1 and CDR2 (germline): MGHRA, YSYEKL. The J segment lost 5 bases and the V segment lost 5 bases, leaving 10 bases of the junction unmatched.

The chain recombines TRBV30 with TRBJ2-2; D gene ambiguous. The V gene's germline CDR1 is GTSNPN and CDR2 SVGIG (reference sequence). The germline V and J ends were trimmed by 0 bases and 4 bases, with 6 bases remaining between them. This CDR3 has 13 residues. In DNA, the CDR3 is TGTGCCTGGAGTGTCGGTGGCACCGGGGAGCTGTTTTTT. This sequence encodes CAWSVGGTGELFF.

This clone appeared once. The CDR3 DNA follows: TGTGCCACTCGACAGGTAATGAACACTGAAGCTTTCTTT. This sequence encodes CATRQVMNTEAFF. V and J are TRBV19 and TRBJ1-1, with a possible D match to TRBD1 (6 bases). Trimming removed 10 bases from V and 0 bases from J, with 12 bases in between. The germline V gene has CDR1 LNHDA and CDR2 SQIVND (reference sequence). The CDR3 sequence is 13 residues long.

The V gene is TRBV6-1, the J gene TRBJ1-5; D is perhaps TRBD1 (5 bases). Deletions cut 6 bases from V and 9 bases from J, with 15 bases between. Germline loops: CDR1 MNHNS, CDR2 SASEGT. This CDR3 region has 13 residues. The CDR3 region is CASREIGVGPQHF. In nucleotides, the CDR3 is TGTGCCAGCAGGGAAATAGGGGTAGGGCCCCAGCATTTT.